A single sample is the source of the 10 T cell receptor beta chains below, sequenced in a study of blood T cell repertoires in COVID-19. Produced via immunoSEQ multiplex PCR; TCRdb's table is partial and in-frame only. The sample includes about 150,000 clones, approximately 88% of them seen just once. The specimen sequenced was peripheral blood. The receptors come from a man aged 55 to 69 with active or convalescent COVID-19.

This sequence joins TRBV27 and TRBJ2-7; the match to TRBD1 covers 7 bases. CDR3 length: 13 amino acids. CDR1 and CDR2 from the germline V gene are MNHEY and SMNVEV (reference sequence). Germline trimming cut 9 bases from V and 3 bases from J; bases unmatched to any gene: 8. The CDR3 DNA is TGTGCCAGTACGCCGGGACAGAACTACGAGCAGTACTTC. Encoded protein: CASTPGQNYEQYF.

The rearrangement links TRBV2 to TRBJ2-3; 7 bases are shared with TRBD2. V lost 7 bases and J lost 2; bases outside the gene matches: 3. Germline V lookup: CDR1 SNHLY, CDR2 FYNNEI. CDR3 length equals 13 residues. The CDR3 loop reads CASIREVTDTQYF. CDR3 DNA sequence: TGTGCCAGCATTCGGGAGGTCACAGATACGCAGTATTTT.

The chain combines TRBV24-1 with TRBJ1-4; tentatively, D is TRBD1 (5 bases). CDR1 KGHDR and CDR2 SFDVKD come from the germline V gene. V was clipped by 3 bases and J by 8 bases, with 18 bases between them. The CDR3 is 16 residues long. CDR3 loop: CATSDPSEGTGEKLFF. The CDR3 bases are TGTGCCACCAGTGATCCGTCGGAGGGGACGGGGGAAAAACTGTTTTTT.

The V gene is TRBV28, the J gene TRBJ2-7; D is unclear. V was trimmed by 6 bases and J by 9 bases, leaving 12 bases between them. The CDR3 contains 11 residues. Looked up from germline, CDR1 is MDHEN and CDR2 is SYDVKM. CDR3 nucleotide sequence: TGTGCCAGCAGCTCCCGGCTAGGGCAGTACTTC. Protein sequence: CASSSRLGQYF.

The gene calls are TRBV14 and TRBJ2-4; 11 nucleotides match TRBD2. CDR1 and CDR2 from the germline V gene are SGHDN and FVKESK. With V trimmed by 2 bases and J by 1 base, 4 bases remained unmatched. CDR3 length: 17 amino acids. CDR3 nucleotide sequence: TGTGCCAGCAGCCAAACTAGCGGGAGCAGTGCCAAAAACATTCAGTACTTC. Its protein is CASSQTSGSSAKNIQYF.

This chain uses TRBV6-5 with TRBJ2-1; 7 nucleotides line up with TRBD2. With 6 bases clipped from V and 10 bases from J, the junction kept 3 bases outside the gene matches. Germline CDR1 is MNHEY and CDR2 is SVGAGI. CDR3 length equals 11 residues. The CDR3 loop reads CASSALAEQFF. As DNA, the CDR3 is TGTGCCAGCAGCGCACTAGCGGAGCAGTTCTTC.

The J gene is TRBJ2-2, the V gene TRBV29-1; D is possibly TRBD1 (5 bases). The V end was cut by 4 bases, the J end by 3 bases, with 6 bases between. Germline values: CDR1 SQVTM, CDR2 ANQGSEA. The CDR3 loop spans 12 amino acids. CDR3 sequence: CSVVRDTGELFF. CDR3 nucleotides: TGCAGCGTTGTCAGGGACACCGGGGAGCTGTTTTTT.

Only one count was recorded for this clone. The V and J genes are TRBV5-1 and TRBJ2-2; the match to TRBD1 covers 9 bases. This CDR3 comprises 15 residues. From germline, CDR1 is SGHRS and CDR2 YFSETQ. The trim removed 3 bases at V and 5 bases at J, leaving 5 bases unmatched. CDR3 nucleotide sequence: TGCGCCAGCAGCTCCCGGGACAGGGTAACCGGGGAGCTGTTTTTT. It is translated as CASSSRDRVTGELFF.

The gene calls are TRBV27 and TRBJ2-2; D ambiguous. The CDR3 consists of 13 residues. V was trimmed by 3 bases and J by 3 bases, leaving 5 bases between them. Germline V gives CDR1 MNHEY, CDR2 SMNVEV (reference sequence). The CDR3 reads CASSFQYTGELFF. In DNA form, the CDR3 reads TGTGCCAGCAGTTTCCAGTACACCGGGGAGCTGTTTTTT.

The chain recombines TRBV28 with TRBJ2-7; 11 positions agree with TRBD2. Trimming cost V 4 bases and J 3 bases; bases outside gene matches: 2. Germline V gives CDR1 MDHEN, CDR2 SYDVKM. CDR3 length: 14 amino acids. This CDR3 is CASSSSGGYYEQYF. CDR3 sequence (DNA): TGTGCCAGCAGTTCTAGCGGGGGGTACTACGAGCAGTACTTC. Together with reference TRBV28 and TRBJ2-7, the CDR3 gives the full variable domain: DVKVTQSSRYLVKRTGEKVFLECVQDMDHENMFWYRQDPGLGLRLIYFSYDVKMKEKGDIPEGYSVSREKKERFSLILESASTNQTSMYLCASSSSGGYYEQYFGPGTRLTVT.